The following is a T cell receptor (beta chain) sequence with its context. Its antigen is currently unknown. Other DNA sequences of this sample code for an identical CDR3. This sample stems from a study of cytomegalovirus exposure and HLA in healthy donors. Trimming shortened V by 3 bases and J by 1 base, and 6 bases separated the two germline ends. This CDR3 has 13 residues. The germline V gene has CDR1 SNHLY and CDR2 FYNNEI. The study ran its PCR with 60 Vbeta and 13 Jbeta primers. Per the authors' pipeline: Roughly 80 million unique TCR beta chains, about 11 million of them shared, were counted by a later analysis. This table comes from immunoSEQ multiplex PCR, and its TCRdb copy is limited to in-frame clones, with some not included. V, J and clone size reflect that table, while D and trimming were determined from the DNA. This sample's table reports tens of thousands of clones. Study observations and caveats: Per a later analysis, HLA-associated TCR beta chains showed more clonal expansion than other, equally common TCR beta chains. A previous analysis found most TCR beta V segments productive roughly 87% or roughly 30% of the time.

The chain links TRBV2 to TRBJ1-1; tentatively, D is TRBD1 (5 bases). The TCR sequence derives from a man aged 50 to 60 in good health and CMV-seronegative. Specimen: PBMCs. CDR3 sequence reads: CASSDQGNTEAFF. CDR3 bases: TGTGCCAGCAGTGATCAGGGGAACACTGAAGCTTTCTTT.